Listed here are 18 T cell receptor beta chains from one sample, sequenced in a study of regulatory T cells in long-lasting Graves disease. CDR3-region Arm-PCR and iRepertoire HTBI primers produced the TCR beta libraries. TCRdb fed the multiplex PCR reads into MiXCR, producing one record per CDR3 protein. In the table there are some 460,000 distinct CDR3 sequences, about a sixth of which are singletons. The sample's time point: newly diagnosed GD, antithyroid drugs for less than 3 months. The TCR library was prepared using RNA isolated from PBMCs. The same sample was also used in a study of T cells in Graves' hyperthyroidism and ophthalmopathy.

The specimen was peripheral blood mononuclear cells (PBMCs), collected at new diagnosis, from a patient treated with antithyroid drugs. The receptors come from a man in his forties with Graves disease.

The chain joins TRBV5-1 to TRBJ2-5, with TRBD2 as a possible D gene (6 bases). The CDR3 is 14 residues long. CDR1 and CDR2 from the germline V gene are SGHRS and YFSETQ. V lost 0 bases, J lost 3 bases, and 9 bases lay in between. The CDR3 DNA sequence: TGCGCCAGCAGCTTGGAGGGGAGGAAAGAGACCCAGTACTTC. It is translated as CASSLEGRKETQYF.

This rearrangement joins TRBV12-3 or TRBV12-4 to TRBJ2-1; D not certain. Trimming removed 6 bases from V and 5 bases from J, with 8 bases in between. There are 12 residues in the CDR3. CDR3 region: CASRAPHNEQFF. DNA of the CDR3: TGTGCCAGCAGGGCTCCCCACAATGAGCAGTTCTTC.

This clonotype was counted at least ten times. The chain has TRBV9 and TRBJ1-1; D remains unclear. V lost 0 bases and J 4 bases, leaving 10 bases between the germline ends. This CDR3 has 14 residues. Germline loops: CDR1 SGDLS, CDR2 YYNGEE. The CDR3 spells CASSVVPTRTEAFF. The CDR3 nucleotides are TGTGCCAGCAGCGTAGTTCCGACTCGCACTGAAGCTTTCTTT.

This clonotype has a single count. J is TRBJ2-5 and V is TRBV9; TRBD2 matches at 10 bases. Germline V gene sequence: CDR1 SGDLS, CDR2 YYNGEE. CDR3 length: 19 residues. V lost 0 bases and J lost 3; bases outside the gene matches: 14. The CDR3 DNA reads as TGTGCCAGCAGCGTAGGTTGGCTAGCGGGAGTCGGCGGCAAAGAGACCCAGTACTTC. This encodes CASSVGWLAGVGGKETQYF. The complete variable domain, with remaining parts taken from reference TRBV9 and TRBJ2-5, reads DSGVTQTPKHLITATGQRVTLRCSPRSGDLSVYWYQQSLDQGLQFLIQYYNGEERAKGNILERFSAQQFPDLHSELNLSSLELGDSALYFCASSVGWLAGVGGKETQYFGPGTRLLVL.

At least ten counts were recorded for this clonotype. This chain uses TRBV7-9 with TRBJ2-5, with 9 bases identical to TRBD2. The CDR3 loop spans 14 amino acids. Losses at the gene ends were 1 base for V and 5 bases for J; bases not matched to a gene: 2. Germline CDR1 SEHNR, CDR2 FQNEAQ (reference sequence). The CDR3 loop is CASSLGGGGETQYF. The CDR3 region has the DNA TGTGCCAGCAGCTTAGGCGGGGGGGGGGAGACCCAGTACTTC.

There are many counts of this clonotype. V gene TRBV7-3 combines with J gene TRBJ2-2; 9 positions match TRBD2. The CDR3 is made up of 16 amino acids. The germline CDR1 and CDR2 sequences are SGHTA and FQGTGA. The ends lost 1 base at V and 1 base at J; junction bases unmatched: 1. The CDR3 nucleotides are TGTGCCAGCAGCTTAAATAGCGGGAGGAACACCGGGGAGCTGTTTTTT. Its protein is CASSLNSGRNTGELFF.

This chain connects TRBV29-1 to TRBJ2-1; D call uncertain. Per germline, CDR1 SQVTM and CDR2 ANQGSEA. CDR3 size: 11 residues. Deletions cut 4 bases from V and 13 bases from J, with 14 bases between. The CDR3 nucleotides are TGCAGCGTTGGGGCTCCCCGTACCCAGTTCTTC. Translation: CSVGAPRTQFF.

This clonotype has a count of ten or more. The V gene is TRBV7-2, the J gene TRBJ2-1; D is tentatively TRBD1 or TRBD2 (5 bases each). Between the trimmed V and J ends, which lost 0 bases and 7 bases, there was a span of 16 bases. This CDR3 region has 16 residues. Germline values: CDR1 SGHTA, CDR2 FQGNSA. As DNA, the CDR3 is TGTGCCAGCAGCTTAGCGGAGAGGGCGTGGGGGAATGAGCAGTTCTTC. As protein: CASSLAERAWGNEQFF. Supplemented by reference TRBV7-2 and TRBJ2-1, the full variable domain reads GAGVSQSPSNKVTEKGKDVELRCDPISGHTALYWYRQSLGQGLEFLIYFQGNSAPDKSGLPSDRFSAERTGGSVSTLTIQRTQQEDSAVYLCASSLAERAWGNEQFFGPGTRLTVL.

The chain has TRBV6-1 and TRBJ2-1, with a weak D call TRBD2 (6 bases). Deletions cut 6 bases from V and 9 bases from J, with 15 bases between. The CDR3 loop spans 13 amino acids. The germline V gene encodes CDR1 MNHNS and CDR2 SASEGT. The CDR3 spells CASRPTSSGEQFF. The DNA for the CDR3 is TGTGCCAGCAGACCGACTAGTTCGGGTGAGCAGTTCTTC.

At least ten counts were recorded for this clonotype. This chain uses TRBV28 with TRBJ1-5; tentative D call: TRBD1 (5 bases). V gave up 6 bases and J gave up 7 bases, with 13 bases separating them. The CDR3 consists of 13 residues. Germline V CDR1 and CDR2: MDHEN, SYDVKM. CDR3 nucleotides: TGTGCCAGCAGCCCTGTGGGGGGACAGCCCCAGCATTTT. Amino acid sequence: CASSPVGGQPQHF. Combining the CDR3 with reference TRBV28 and TRBJ1-5 gives the whole variable domain DVKVTQSSRYLVKRTGEKVFLECVQDMDHENMFWYRQDPGLGLRLIYFSYDVKMKEKGDIPEGYSVSREKKERFSLILESASTNQTSMYLCASSPVGGQPQHFGDGTRLSIL.

This clonotype was counted many times. This chain connects TRBV20-1 to TRBJ2-5; 10 positions agree with TRBD2. Germline V gene sequence: CDR1 DFQATT, CDR2 SNEGSKA (reference sequence). Trimming took 3 bases from V and 5 from J; bases not matched to a gene: 6. The CDR3 has 14 residues. The CDR3 sequence: CSARGLASGETQYF. The CDR3 DNA sequence: TGCAGTGCTAGGGGACTAGCGTCCGGGGAGACCCAGTACTTC.

This clonotype has a count of ten or more. The chain recombines TRBV30 with TRBJ2-3; TRBD2 agrees at 9 bases. The germline CDR1 and CDR2 sequences are GTSNPN and SVGIG (reference sequence). Trimming removed 0 bases from V and 7 bases from J; junction bases left unmatched: 11. The CDR3 has 16 amino acids. The CDR3 region has the DNA TGTGCCTGGAGTGTTACATCCAGCGGGAGGACTAATACGCAGTATTTT. Translation gives CAWSVTSSGRTNTQYF.

At least ten counts were recorded for this clonotype. This chain links TRBV20-1 with TRBJ2-7, with 10 positions matching TRBD2. CDR3 length: 15 residues. From germline, CDR1 is DFQATT and CDR2 SNEGSKA (reference sequence). In nucleotides, the CDR3 is TGCAGCATGGGGCCTCGGACTAGCGGAACCTACGAGCAGTACTTC. Amino acids: CSMGPRTSGTYEQYF.

This clonotype was recorded at least ten times. The CDR3 loop is CASSLDNFSGQENNEQFF. For the CDR3, the DNA is TGTGCCAGCAGCTTAGATAATTTCTCGGGACAGGAAAACAATGAGCAGTTCTTC. The genes are TRBV11-3 and TRBJ2-1, with TRBD1 matching over 8 bases. This CDR3 has 18 residues. V trimming: 0 bases; J trimming: 5 bases; junction bases outside the gene matches: 12. Germline loops: CDR1 SGHNT, CDR2 YENEEA.

The CDR3 sequence: CASSLLQGWEQYF. For the CDR3, the DNA is TGCGCCAGCAGCTTGCTCCAGGGGTGGGAGCAGTACTTC. The chain combines TRBV5-1 with TRBJ2-7; a possible D gene is TRBD1 (6 bases). Germline CDR1 and CDR2: SGHRS and YFSETQ. The V gene lost 1 base and the J gene lost 7 bases, with 12 bases spanning the gap. The CDR3 consists of 13 residues.

This clonotype was recorded many times. The V and J genes are TRBV5-1 and TRBJ2-7; TRBD2 matches 7 bases. In germline, CDR1 is SGHRS, CDR2 YFSETQ. This CDR3 region has 15 residues. With V trimmed by 0 bases and J by 4 bases, 7 bases remained unmatched. The CDR3 DNA reads TGCGCCAGCAGCTTGGCCGGGGGGAAAGAATACGAGCAGTACTTC. Translating gives CASSLAGGKEYEQYF.

On this clonotype: One end of the junction does not line up with germline, which may come from a read error. The CDR3 DNA is TGTGCCAGCAGCTTAATAGCCGGGGAGCCGTTTTTT. This sequence encodes CASSLIAGEPFF. The rearrangement uses TRBV7-9 and TRBJ2-2; a possible D gene is TRBD2 (5 bases). This CDR3 spans 12 amino acids. The V gene's germline CDR1 is SEHNR and CDR2 FQNEAQ (reference sequence).

As regards this clonotype: Being one base from a much bigger clone, this may be a read error. The J gene is TRBJ2-5, the V gene TRBV2; D is possibly TRBD1 or TRBD2 (5 bases each). Germline V gene lookup returns CDR1 SNHLY and CDR2 FYNNEI. The CDR3 loop spans 15 amino acids. Trimming shortened V by 4 bases and J by 5 bases, and 17 bases separated the two germline ends. Here the CDR3 reads CASSGGDHPGETQYF. CDR3 nucleotide sequence: TGTGCCAGCAGTGGAGGGGACCATCCGGGCGAGACCCAGTACTTC. Full variable domain (outside the CDR3, taken from reference TRBV2 and TRBJ2-5): EPEVTQTPSHQVTQMGQEVILRCVPISNHLYFYWYRQILGQKVEFLVSFYNNEISEKSEIFDDQFSVERPDGSNFTLKIRSTKLEDSAMYFCASSGGDHPGETQYFGPGTRLLVL.